This T cell receptor beta chain derives from a study of cytomegalovirus exposure and HLA in healthy donors. 60 Vbeta and 13 Jbeta primers were used in PCR. This table comes from immunoSEQ multiplex PCR, and its TCRdb copy is limited to in-frame clones, with some not included. Of 110,000 to 150,000 clones in the sample, 68% were seen once. The CDR3 runs 15 residues. The germline V gene encodes CDR1 SGHTA and CDR2 FQGNSA. V gave up 4 bases and J gave up 4 bases; unmatched junction bases: 7. This sequence originates from a man in his 60s in good health and CMV-seronegative. The V and J genes are TRBV7-2 and TRBJ1-5; 7 nucleotides align to TRBD1. Sequencing was performed on PBMCs. The CDR3 DNA sequence: TGTGCCAGCAGCTCCCGACAGGGAGGAAATCAGCCCCAGCATTTT. The encoded protein is CASSSRQGGNQPQHF.